These 22 T cell receptor beta chains originate from one sample sequenced in a study of blood T cell repertoires in COVID-19. Libraries were prepared by immunoSEQ multiplex PCR; TCRdb keeps only in-frame clonotypes and omits some of them. The table has tens of thousands of clones, around 84% seen once. Source material: peripheral blood. The source of these receptors is a man aged 50 to 59 with acute or convalescent COVID-19.

This chain connects TRBV28 to TRBJ1-1, with TRBD1 as a possible D gene (6 bases). Germline assignment: CDR1 MDHEN and CDR2 SYDVKM. The CDR3 contains 14 residues. V was pared by 6 bases and J by 6 bases, with 17 bases between. The CDR3 region is CASSSNGQWAEAFF. The CDR3 coding sequence is TGTGCCAGCAGCAGCAATGGACAGTGGGCTGAAGCTTTCTTT.

The chain links TRBV5-4 to TRBJ2-4; 7 nucleotides line up with TRBD2. Germline lookup yields CDR1 SGHNT and CDR2 YYREEE (reference sequence). Trimming removed 2 bases from V and 9 bases from J; junction bases left unmatched: 8. The CDR3 has 14 amino acids. As DNA, the CDR3 is TGTGCCAGCAGCTTTGGGGGACCGGGGGGCATTCAGTACTTC. It specifies CASSFGGPGGIQYF.

The chain is built from TRBV6-6 and TRBJ1-6; 7 positions match TRBD1. Germline V gives CDR1 MNHNY, CDR2 SVGAGI (reference sequence). V was pared by 5 bases and J by 0 bases, with 16 bases of the junction left unmatched. The length of the CDR3 is 20 residues. The CDR3 protein is CASSPTGPGQLSSYNSPLHF. In DNA form, the CDR3 reads TGTGCCAGCAGTCCGACCGGACCGGGACAGTTAAGCTCCTATAATTCACCCCTCCACTTT.

This clone was picked up one time. The chain combines TRBV28 with TRBJ2-7; TRBD1 agrees at 7 bases. V trimming: 10 bases; J trimming: 4 bases; junction bases outside the gene matches: 7. Germline V gene sequence: CDR1 MDHEN, CDR2 SYDVKM. The CDR3 sequence is 12 residues long. CDR3 sequence reads: CATQTGPYEQYF. The CDR3 coding sequence is TGTGCCACCCAGACAGGGCCTTACGAGCAGTACTTC.

The chain joins TRBV5-8 to TRBJ2-1; TRBD2 might be the D (6 bases). Trimming shortened V by 0 bases and J by 2 bases, and 9 bases separated the two germline ends. Germline V gene lookup returns CDR1 SGHTS and CDR2 YDEGEE. This CDR3 has 15 residues. CDR3 residues: CASSLDAGTYNEQFF. The CDR3 DNA sequence: TGTGCCAGCAGCTTGGATGCGGGGACCTACAATGAGCAGTTCTTC.

The chain joins TRBV6-4 to TRBJ2-3, with 10 nucleotides matching TRBD2. V was clipped by 0 bases and J by 2 bases; unmatched bases: 2. Germline CDR1 reads MRHNA; CDR2 reads SNTAGT. The CDR3 runs 16 residues. The CDR3 spells CASSDSSGGATDTQYF. DNA for the CDR3: TGTGCCAGCAGTGACTCCAGCGGGGGGGCCACAGATACGCAGTATTTT.

CDR3 sequence: CASKLAGGPIYEQYF. The CDR3 DNA reads as TGCGCCAGCAAGCTAGCGGGAGGGCCGATCTACGAGCAGTACTTC. The chain couples TRBV10-2 to TRBJ2-7; 12 bases map to TRBD2. The trim removed 7 bases at V and 3 bases at J, leaving 7 bases unmatched. This CDR3 is 15 amino acids long. Germline V CDR1 and CDR2: WSHSY, SAAADI.

V is TRBV28 and J is TRBJ2-1; D is possibly TRBD2 (5 bases). The V end was cut by 5 bases, the J end by 2 bases, with 10 bases between. The CDR3 runs to 14 residues. The germline gives CDR1 MDHEN, CDR2 SYDVKM. CDR3 sequence reads: CASSRQEAYNEQFF. The DNA of the CDR3 is TGTGCCAGCAGTCGCCAGGAGGCCTACAATGAGCAGTTCTTC.

This chain uses TRBV2 with TRBJ1-5; TRBD1 matches at 8 bases. The germline CDR1 and CDR2 sequences are SNHLY and FYNNEI. The junction had 11 bases not matched to a gene; V was cut back by 4 bases and J by 0 bases. The CDR3 is 18 amino acids. CDR3 in DNA: TGTGCCAGCAGTGCCCTTTGGGACAGGAACTATAGCAATCAGCCCCAGCATTTT. Its protein is CASSALWDRNYSNQPQHF.

This clone was seen once. The rearrangement links TRBV29-1 to TRBJ1-1; TRBD1 matches at 10 bases. Trimming at V came to 7 bases and at J to 4 bases, leaving 9 bases not matched to a gene. This CDR3 comprises 14 residues. Germline V lookup: CDR1 SQVTM, CDR2 ANQGSEA. CDR3 nucleotides: TGCAGCGGGGACCCGGGACAGGGGACCACTGAAGCTTTCTTT. Amino acid sequence: CSGDPGQGTTEAFF.

The chain is built from TRBV11-2 and TRBJ2-1, with unresolved D. This CDR3 is built from 15 residues. Germline V CDR1 and CDR2: SGHAT, FQNNGV. The ends were cut back, 2 bases at V and 6 bases at J, with 14 bases in the middle. The CDR3: CASSLIGGGFNEQFF. CDR3 in DNA: TGTGCCAGCAGCTTAATCGGTGGTGGTTTCAATGAGCAGTTCTTC.

V is TRBV12-3 or TRBV12-4 and J is TRBJ2-6; D ambiguous. V dropped 7 bases and J dropped 2 bases, with 6 bases sitting between them. The CDR3 sequence is 13 residues long. The CDR3 DNA sequence: TGTGCCAGCAATCTAGCTGGGGCCAACGTCCTGACTTTC. The encoded protein is CASNLAGANVLTF.

The V and J genes are TRBV2 and TRBJ2-3, with 9 bases identical to TRBD2. J lost 3 bases, V lost 3 bases, and 7 bases had no gene match. The CDR3 contains 16 residues. The germline gives CDR1 SNHLY, CDR2 FYNNEI. The CDR3 nucleotides are TGTGCCAGCAGTGACTTGGCGGGGGGGAGAACAGATACGCAGTATTTT. Translation gives CASSDLAGGRTDTQYF.

V and J are TRBV5-4 and TRBJ2-7; a possible D gene is TRBD2 (6 bases). The CDR3 has 14 amino acids. Germline CDR1 is SGHNT and CDR2 is YYREEE (reference sequence). Trimming took 3 bases from V and 4 from J, leaving 14 bases between them. This CDR3 reads CASSWWGEGYEQYF. CDR3 DNA sequence: TGTGCCAGCAGCTGGTGGGGGGAAGGGTACGAGCAGTACTTC.

This chain joins TRBV5-1 and TRBJ2-7; TRBD2 agrees at 12 bases. V lost 0 bases, J lost 2 bases, and 9 bases stayed unmatched. This CDR3 is 18 amino acids long. Per germline, CDR1 SGHRS and CDR2 YFSETQ. CDR3 nucleotides: TGCGCCAGCAGCTTGGGGTCCGGGACTAGCGGGCCAGCCTACGAGCAGTACTTC. As protein: CASSLGSGTSGPAYEQYF.

This clone was found once. The CDR3 protein is CASAGDSNQPQHF. The CDR3 region has the DNA TGTGCCAGTGCAGGGGATAGCAATCAGCCCCAGCATTTT. The chain has TRBV19 and TRBJ1-5; D is perhaps TRBD1 (6 bases). Germline CDR1 LNHDA, CDR2 SQIVND (reference sequence). Between the trimmed V and J ends, which lost 8 bases and 0 bases, there was a span of 8 bases. The CDR3 contains 13 residues.

The chain combines TRBV4-1 with TRBJ1-4; D uncertain. In germline, CDR1 is MGHRA, CDR2 YSYEKL. Trimming took off 5 bases at V and 3 bases at J, with 13 bases between the two ends. The CDR3 runs 15 residues. CDR3 residues: CASSRGLGANEKLFF. DNA for the CDR3: TGCGCCAGCAGCAGAGGACTAGGAGCTAATGAAAAACTGTTTTTT.

The chain links TRBV7-9 to TRBJ2-5, with a possible D match to TRBD1 (5 bases). Trimming removed 5 bases at V and 0 bases at J, with 10 bases between. Germline lookup yields CDR1 SEHNR and CDR2 FQNEAQ (reference sequence). There are 14 residues in the CDR3. CDR3 residues: CASSPGINQETQYF. The CDR3 DNA reads TGTGCCAGCAGCCCAGGGATTAACCAAGAGACCCAGTACTTC.

The rearrangement joins TRBV24-1 to TRBJ2-1; 7 bases match TRBD2. CDR1 and CDR2 from the germline V gene are KGHDR and SFDVKD. V was clipped by 3 bases and J by 7 bases; unmatched bases: 8. CDR3 length: 15 amino acids. The CDR3 sequence: CATSDPRESWNEQFF. The CDR3 bases are TGTGCCACCAGTGATCCGCGGGAGTCTTGGAATGAGCAGTTCTTC.

The CDR3 protein is CASSQRQGHIEAFF. CDR3 nucleotide sequence: TGTGCCAGCAGCCAGCGACAGGGTCATATTGAAGCTTTCTTT. The chain links TRBV3-1 (or the pseudogene TRBV3-2) to TRBJ1-1; 7 bases line up with TRBD1. Unmatched junction bases numbered 8, after V lost 3 bases and J lost 7 bases. CDR1 and CDR2 from the germline V gene are LGHDT and YNNKEL (reference sequence). The length of the CDR3 is 14 residues.

The chain employs TRBV5-6 and TRBJ1-2, with TRBD1 identical over 8 bases. This CDR3 has 16 amino acids. Germline lookup yields CDR1 SGHDT and CDR2 YYEEEE. V shed 0 bases and J 6 bases; nucleotides not matched to a gene: 10. The CDR3 DNA sequence: TGTGCCAGCAGCTTGGCCATCCACAGGGGGAAAAATGGCTACACCTTC. The encoded protein is CASSLAIHRGKNGYTF.

This chain joins TRBV30 and TRBJ1-4; D is unclear. Trimming shortened V by 4 bases and J by 8 bases, and 23 bases separated the two germline ends. Germline V gives CDR1 GTSNPN, CDR2 SVGIG (reference sequence). This CDR3 spans 16 amino acids. The CDR3 region has the DNA TGTGCCTGGACCAAGCCGCGGGTCCAATTTGGGGAAAAACTGTTTTTT. Its translation: CAWTKPRVQFGEKLFF.